A selection of T cell receptor beta chains follows, all from one sample in a study of blood T cell repertoires in COVID-19. The table came from immunoSEQ multiplex PCR; TCRdb's copy has only in-frame clones and leaves some out. The data show tens of thousands of clones, with 92% seen just once and just under 9.5% held by the top ten. Sample: peripheral blood. The source of these receptors is a man aged 50 to 60 with active COVID-19. The conserved cysteine and the conserved F or W are not part of the CDR3 here. Clone size is stated in some rows and not others, as once, few, many or a class when expanded.

J | V | size | CDR3
TRBJ2-2 | TRBV19 | NA | ASSPGSGWTGELF
TRBJ2-1 | TRBV28 | NA | ASSLSTGSSSGYNEQF
TRBJ1-6 | TRBV5-1 | once | ASSWGQGINSPLH
TRBJ2-1 | TRBV19 | NA | ASRKSEGRGNEQF
TRBJ1-2 | TRBV5-6 | NA | ASSPSFLQGNGYT
TRBJ2-5 | TRBV15 | NA | ATSGVGRGYGTQY
TRBJ2-1 | TRBV28 | NA | ASTDSGRPYNEQF
TRBJ1-1 | TRBV7-2 | NA | ASSLGGGGTEAF
TRBJ2-2 | TRBV2 | NA | ASSEDVLGELF
TRBJ2-7 | TRBV10-1 | NA | ASSESGLAGYEQY
TRBJ1-1 | TRBV5-1 | NA | ASSSGDRGSTEAF
TRBJ1-5 | TRBV5-6 | NA | ASSLDRDQPQH
TRBJ2-1 | TRBV7-3 | medium-sized | ASSNDLQGSNEQF
TRBJ1-1 | TRBV28 | NA | ASSPIDRATEAF
TRBJ1-2 | TRBV7-3 | NA | ASRPTGNDGGYT
TRBJ1-4 | TRBV28 | NA | ATKSQVEKLF
TRBJ2-5 | TRBV28 | once | ASSASEETQY
TRBJ2-1 | TRBV10-1 | NA | ASTPGPGTVGYNEQF
TRBJ1-5 | TRBV7-2 | NA | ASSPTRDRGIQPQH
TRBJ1-5 | TRBV19 | few | ASSIRGNQPQH
TRBJ2-1 | TRBV7-8 | NA | ASSQGAAGVFEQF
TRBJ2-5 | TRBV6-5 | NA | ASMQGGETQY
TRBJ2-3 | TRBV7-9 | NA | ASSFTSGRLADTQY
TRBJ2-7 | TRBV4-2 | NA | ASSQERGTSGGYEQY
TRBJ1-1 | TRBV9 | NA | ASSFASEGTEAF
TRBJ1-1 | TRBV30 | NA | AYEQATNTEAF
TRBJ1-2 | TRBV28 | NA | ASSLAGRGYGYT
TRBJ1-2 | TRBV5-8 | NA | ASSLWQGPDIYGYT
TRBJ2-5 | TRBV5-1 | few | ASSSVPQETQY
TRBJ2-7 | TRBV2 | NA | AGGGPVGEQY